Below are 13 T cell receptor beta chains sequenced from a single sample in a study of OX40 agonist ivuxolimab in advanced cancers. The table came from immunoSEQ multiplex PCR; TCRdb's copy has only in-frame clones and leaves some out. This sample carries some 42,000 clones, around 89% of them seen once, and the ten largest clones take about 4.5%. This sample comprised CD4+ or CD8+ T cells sorted from blood, obtained in a trial of the OX40 agonist ivuxolimab. Source of these receptors: an adult with an advanced solid tumor such as melanoma, head and neck, liver or kidney cancer.

The rearrangement uses TRBV4-2 and TRBJ1-6; D remains unclear. This CDR3 is 13 amino acids long. Between the trimmed V and J ends, which lost 0 bases and 8 bases, there was a span of 5 bases. CDR1 and CDR2 (germline): LGHNA, YNFKEQ. The CDR3 loop is CASSQDQDSPLHF. The CDR3 nucleotides are TGTGCCAGCAGCCAAGATCAAGATTCACCCCTCCACTTT.

The chain has TRBV9 and TRBJ1-3, with D unclear. This CDR3 is built from 15 residues. With 0 bases removed from V and 3 bases from J, the gap between germline ends came to 10 bases. Germline CDR1 reads SGDLS; CDR2 reads YYNGEE. The CDR3, as DNA: TGTGCCAGCAGCGTAGGGTTGGGGTATGGAAACACCATATATTTT. This translates into CASSVGLGYGNTIYF.

The rearrangement uses TRBV29-1 and TRBJ2-5; 8 positions agree with TRBD1. Germline V gene lookup returns CDR1 SQVTM and CDR2 ANQGSEA. This CDR3 is 13 amino acids long. The ends lost 5 bases at V and 9 bases at J; junction bases unmatched: 11. CDR3 residues: CSVRGDRRASQYF. CDR3 nucleotide sequence: TGCAGCGTTCGCGGGGACAGGAGGGCCTCCCAGTACTTC.

The chain uses TRBV7-2 and TRBJ2-7; the match to TRBD2 covers 7 bases. The germline CDR1 and CDR2 sequences are SGHTA and FQGNSA. This CDR3 contains 17 residues. V lost 4 bases, J lost 0 bases, and 12 bases stayed unmatched. The CDR3, as DNA: TGTGCCAGCAGCTCATATGGGGGGGGGAGTAGCTCCTACGAGCAGTACTTC. As protein: CASSSYGGGSSSYEQYF.

The CDR3, as DNA: TGTGCCAGCAGCGTACAGGGTACTAATGAAAAACTGTTTTTT. Its protein is CASSVQGTNEKLFF. This rearrangement joins TRBV9 to TRBJ1-4; D might be TRBD1 (5 bases). The CDR3 spans 14 residues. V lost 1 base to trimming and J lost 2 bases, with 6 bases between them. Germline V gene sequence: CDR1 SGDLS, CDR2 YYNGEE.

The CDR3 DNA sequence: TGTGCCAGCAGCCGGGGACAGGATTACTACGAGCAGTACTTC. Amino acids: CASSRGQDYYEQYF. The chain is built from TRBV7-2 and TRBJ2-7, with TRBD1 identical over 8 bases. V lost 5 bases, J lost 3 bases, and 6 bases stayed unmatched. Germline CDR1 SGHTA, CDR2 FQGNSA. The CDR3 has 14 residues.

This clone came up once. The chain couples TRBV27 to TRBJ2-5, with 9 bases that match TRBD2. Germline V lookup: CDR1 MNHEY, CDR2 SMNVEV (reference sequence). Trimming took 6 bases from V and 0 from J; bases not matched to a gene: 2. This CDR3 spans 14 amino acids. The CDR3 DNA follows: TGTGCCAGCAGACTAGCGGGTCACCAAGAGACCCAGTACTTC. Protein: CASRLAGHQETQYF.

The rearrangement joins TRBV5-1 to TRBJ1-2; TRBD1 is a possible D gene (5 bases). The V end lost 3 bases, the J end lost 2 bases, and 5 bases lay between the germline ends. The length of the CDR3 is 12 residues. CDR1 SGHRS and CDR2 YFSETQ come from the germline V gene. The DNA for the CDR3 is TGCGCCAGCAGCTGGGACAACTATGGCTACACCTTC. It specifies CASSWDNYGYTF. Drawing the rest from reference TRBV5-1 and TRBJ1-2, the complete variable domain is KAGVTQTPRYLIKTRGQQVTLSCSPISGHRSVSWYQQTPGQGLQFLFEYFSETQRNKGNFPGRFSGRQFSNSRSEMNVSTLELGDSALYLCASSWDNYGYTFGSGTRLTVV.

This rearrangement joins TRBV11-2 to TRBJ1-2; tentatively, D is TRBD1 (5 bases). Trimming cost V 1 base and J 2 bases, with 8 bases left between them. The CDR3 is 14 residues long. In germline, CDR1 is SGHAT, CDR2 FQNNGV. In DNA form, the CDR3 reads TGTGCCAGCAGCTTAGGACAGAGAAACTATGGCTACACCTTC. Its protein product is CASSLGQRNYGYTF.

The genes are TRBV18 and TRBJ2-3, with 10 bases identical to TRBD1. The CDR3 spans 15 residues. V shed 1 base, J shed 5 bases, and the junction held 3 bases outside the gene matches. Germline V CDR1 and CDR2: KGHSH, LQKENI. The CDR3 region has the DNA TGTGCCAGCTCACCACGGGACAGGGGAATAGATACGCAGTATTTT. This encodes CASSPRDRGIDTQYF.

The chain joins TRBV4-3 to TRBJ1-2; D is possibly TRBD1 (6 bases). Germline V CDR1 and CDR2: LGHNA, YSLEER. CDR3 length equals 15 residues. Trimming took off 4 bases at V and 3 bases at J, with 15 bases between the two ends. The chain's CDR3 is CASSPMKGGDYGYTF. CDR3 DNA: TGCGCCAGCAGCCCTATGAAGGGGGGGGACTATGGCTACACCTTC.

This clone was recorded once. The chain couples TRBV21-1 to TRBJ1-1. TRBV21-1 is an annotated pseudogene. The CDR3 sequence is 15 residues long. The CDR3 DNA is TGTGCCAGCAGCAAAGCCCCGAGGGGGAACACTGAAGCTTTCTTT. Translation gives CASSKAPRGNTEAFF.

This sequence joins TRBV29-1 and TRBJ2-3; 8 positions agree with TRBD1. The CDR3 runs 13 residues. The trim removed 2 bases at V and 4 bases at J, leaving 2 bases unmatched. Germline V gene sequence: CDR1 SQVTM, CDR2 ANQGSEA. In DNA form, the CDR3 reads TGCAGCGTTGAACCGACAGGGGCAGATACGCAGTATTTT. It is translated as CSVEPTGADTQYF.